This T cell receptor beta chain was sequenced in a study of monozygotic twins with inflammatory bowel disease. Per germline, CDR1 SEHNR and CDR2 FQNEAQ (reference sequence). CDR3 length equals 17 residues. Used for each TCR library was 3500 ng of total RNA. Incorporation of UMIs carrying a 6-nucleotide sample barcode was performed by template switching. TCRdb derives one entry per CDR3 protein from the 5' RACE reads, leaving out DNA. The sample's table shows some 160,000 distinct CDR3 sequences. The sample consisted of blood. The chain uses TRBV7-9 and TRBJ1-4; TCRdb outputs TRBD1, but without DNA this stays unchecked. The sequence came from a human donor with ulcerative colitis or Crohn's disease, or a healthy co-twin of an affected twin (not recorded which). The CDR3 sequence: CASSQNRQGLNNEKLFF. Using reference TRBV7-9 and TRBJ1-4 for the parts outside the CDR3, the full variable domain is DTGVSQNPRHKITKRGQNVTFRCDPISEHNRLYWYRQTLGQGPEFLTYFQNEAQLEKSRLLSDRFSAERPKGSFSTLEIQRTEQGDSAMYLCASSQNRQGLNNEKLFFGSGTQLSVL.